One sample yielded the 22 T cell receptor beta chains listed below, sequenced in a study of blood T cell repertoires in COVID-19. Repertoires were generated with immunoSEQ multiplex PCR, while TCRdb's copy carries only in-frame clones and drops some. The table includes about 280,000 clones, approximately 81% detected once. Sequencing was done on a sample of PBMCs or T cells enriched from blood (not recorded which). The receptors derive from a woman aged 50 to 60 who had recovered from COVID-19.

V usage is TRBV4-2 and J usage is TRBJ2-5; possibly TRBD2 for D (6 bases). This CDR3 is built from 16 residues. Germline CDR1 reads LGHNA; CDR2 reads YNFKEQ. Trimming left V 1 base short and J 5 bases short, with 17 bases between. CDR3 sequence: CASSQVVAEEAETQYF. Here the CDR3 DNA reads TGTGCCAGCAGCCAAGTTGTAGCGGAGGAAGCGGAGACCCAGTACTTC.

The chain has TRBV4-3 and TRBJ1-4; D not resolved. The CDR3 length is 13 residues. The V end lost 1 base, the J end lost 11 bases, and 11 bases lay between the germline ends. Germline V lookup: CDR1 LGHNA, CDR2 YSLEER. CDR3 in amino acids: CASSQGGGVKLFF. In nucleotides, the CDR3 is TGCGCCAGCAGCCAAGGAGGCGGAGTCAAACTGTTTTTT.

In its sample, this clone was seen once. The chain carries TRBV6-1 and TRBJ1-4; TRBD1 aligns across 11 bases. CDR1 is MNHNS and CDR2 is SASEGT in the germline V gene. The CDR3 runs to 14 residues. J was trimmed by 7 bases and V by 3 bases; bases with no gene match: 1. CDR3 bases: TGTGCCAGCAGTGACGGGACAGGGGGTGAAAAACTGTTTTTT. This translates into CASSDGTGGEKLFF.

V and J are TRBV19 and TRBJ2-3; 14 bases map to TRBD2. Germline V gene data show CDR1 as LNHDA and CDR2 as SQIVND (reference sequence). V shed 5 bases, J shed 4 bases, and the junction held 11 bases outside the gene matches. This CDR3 has 18 residues. CDR3: CASSARLAGGIGSDTQYF. The CDR3 bases are TGTGCCAGTAGTGCCAGACTAGCGGGGGGGATCGGGTCAGATACGCAGTATTTT.

V usage is TRBV3-1 (or the pseudogene TRBV3-2) and J usage is TRBJ1-3; D is uncertain. CDR1 is LGHDT, CDR2 YNNKEL, per germline (reference sequence). CDR3 size: 16 residues. Trimming shortened V by 0 bases and J by 0 bases, and 9 bases separated the two germline ends. The CDR3, as DNA: TGTGCCAGCAGCCAAGATTTCTTTGTCTCTGGAAACACCATATATTTT. Its translation is CASSQDFFVSGNTIYF.

This rearrangement joins TRBV7-9 to TRBJ1-1; a possible D gene is TRBD1 (6 bases). CDR3 size: 13 residues. The germline CDR1 and CDR2 sequences are SEHNR and FQNEAQ (reference sequence). Trimming took 5 bases from V and 9 from J, leaving 16 bases between them. CDR3 residues: CASSPSGQRQAFF. The DNA of the CDR3 is TGTGCCAGCAGCCCCTCTGGACAGCGGCAAGCTTTCTTT. The variable domain in full, completed from reference TRBV7-9 and TRBJ1-1, reads DTGVSQNPRHKITKRGQNVTFRCDPISEHNRLYWYRQTLGQGPEFLTYFQNEAQLEKSRLLSDRFSAERPKGSFSTLEIQRTEQGDSAMYLCASSPSGQRQAFFGQGTRLTVV.

This chain uses TRBV5-4 with TRBJ2-2, with a possible D match to TRBD2 (5 bases). The V and J ends lost 4 bases and 4 bases respectively, with 11 bases between them. This CDR3 spans 14 amino acids. Germline lookup yields CDR1 SGHNT and CDR2 YYREEE (reference sequence). CDR3 DNA: TGTGCCAGCAGCCCGGACGGGATCACCGGGGAGCTGTTTTTT. The encoded protein is CASSPDGITGELFF.

This rearrangement joins TRBV7-9 to TRBJ2-7, with D uncertain. Trimming pared 1 base from V and 5 bases from J, leaving 9 bases between. The germline V gene has CDR1 SEHNR and CDR2 FQNEAQ (reference sequence). CDR3 length: 13 residues. In DNA, the CDR3 is TGTGCCAGCAGCTTAGGAGGCGCAAACGAGCAGTACTTC. Translating it yields CASSLGGANEQYF.

The rearrangement links TRBV4-2 to TRBJ2-1; 10 positions match TRBD2. The CDR3 has 18 amino acids. V lost 1 base and J lost 4; bases outside the gene matches: 10. The germline gives CDR1 LGHNA, CDR2 YNFKEQ. In DNA form, the CDR3 reads TGTGCCAGCAGCCAAGGATGGGGACTAGCGACCCAATACAATGAGCAGTTCTTC. Protein sequence: CASSQGWGLATQYNEQFF.

This clone has just a few counts. The CDR3 DNA reads as TGTGCCAGCAGCTTAATGACGGCGGGAGTATACGAGCAGTACTTC. The encoded protein is CASSLMTAGVYEQYF. This chain links TRBV7-2 with TRBJ2-7; 7 nucleotides match TRBD2. V shed 2 bases and J 4 bases; nucleotides not matched to a gene: 8. The CDR3 contains 15 residues. CDR1 and CDR2 (germline): SGHTA, FQGNSA.

This clone was found a few times. This sequence joins TRBV2 and TRBJ1-1, with 7 bases fitting TRBD1. The CDR3 extends over 18 amino acids. The germline V gene encodes CDR1 SNHLY and CDR2 FYNNEI. V lost 9 bases, J lost 4 bases, and 23 bases stayed unmatched. The CDR3 loop is CARQRPKGTAGRVTEAFF. As DNA, the CDR3 is TGTGCCAGACAGAGACCAAAGGGGACAGCCGGACGAGTCACTGAAGCTTTCTTT.

This chain connects TRBV4-1 to TRBJ2-3; TRBD2 is a possible D gene (5 bases). With 5 bases removed from V and 4 bases from J, the gap between germline ends came to 28 bases. The CDR3 covers 19 residues. Per germline, CDR1 MGHRA and CDR2 YSYEKL. CDR3 residues: CASSYRGLQTPTRADTQYF. In DNA, the CDR3 is TGCGCCAGCAGCTACCGAGGTCTCCAGACTCCAACTAGGGCAGATACGCAGTATTTT.

As concerns this clone: Other DNA sequences from this sample encode an identical CDR3 as well. This chain's CDR3 is CAWSGTVMNTEAFF. The CDR3 DNA sequence: TGTGCCTGGAGTGGGACAGTTATGAACACTGAAGCTTTCTTT. The chain has TRBV30 and TRBJ1-1, with D perhaps TRBD1 (6 bases). With 1 base removed from V and 0 bases from J, the gap between germline ends came to 9 bases. The germline CDR1 and CDR2 sequences are GTSNPN and SVGIG (reference sequence). This CDR3 region has 14 residues. Drawing the rest from reference TRBV30 and TRBJ1-1, the complete variable domain is SQTIHQWPATLVQPVGSPLSLECTVEGTSNPNLYWYRQAAGRGLQLLFYSVGIGQISSEVPQNLSASRPQDRQFILSSKKLLLSDSGFYLCAWSGTVMNTEAFFGQGTRLTVV.

This chain joins TRBV11-2 and TRBJ1-4; D is uncertain. Germline assignment: CDR1 SGHAT and CDR2 FQNNGV. The CDR3 extends over 16 amino acids. V was clipped by 1 base and J by 8 bases, with 17 bases between them. The CDR3 protein is CASSLAGYNGGEKLFF. For the CDR3, the DNA is TGTGCCAGCAGCTTAGCGGGGTATAACGGCGGGGAAAAACTGTTTTTT.

CDR3 sequence: CASSPRGGASSYEQYF. DNA for the CDR3: TGTGCCAGCTCACCTAGGGGAGGGGCGAGCTCCTACGAGCAGTACTTC. The chain employs TRBV18 and TRBJ2-7; 7 bases line up with TRBD2. J lost 0 bases, V lost 3 bases, and 8 bases had no gene match. CDR1 and CDR2 from the germline V gene are KGHSH and LQKENI. This CDR3 is built from 16 residues. The variable domain in full, with the rest retrieved from reference TRBV18 and TRBJ2-7, is NAGVMQNPRHLVRRRGQEARLRCSPMKGHSHVYWYRQLPEEGLKFMVYLQKENIIDESGMPKERFSAEFPKEGPSILRIQQVVRGDSAAYFCASSPRGGASSYEQYFGPGTRLTVT.

This clone occurred a few times. The chain uses TRBV12-3 or TRBV12-4 and TRBJ1-3; the D gene is possibly TRBD1 (5 bases). The CDR3 sequence is 13 residues long. Trimming pared 7 bases from V and 4 bases from J, leaving 11 bases between. CDR3 residues: CASTTGWGNTIYF. The CDR3 bases are TGTGCCAGCACCACAGGCTGGGGAAACACCATATATTTT.

The chain couples TRBV18 to TRBJ2-3, with 10 bases that match TRBD1. Germline loops: CDR1 KGHSH, CDR2 LQKENI. This CDR3 has 15 amino acids. V was clipped by 3 bases and J by 4 bases; unmatched bases: 4. The CDR3 loop reads CASSPGQGGADTQYF. The CDR3 DNA reads as TGTGCCAGCTCACCCGGACAGGGGGGCGCAGATACGCAGTATTTT.

V gene TRBV30 combines with J gene TRBJ2-1; D remains unclear. The length of the CDR3 is 16 residues. Germline V gives CDR1 GTSNPN, CDR2 SVGIG (reference sequence). V gave up 0 bases and J gave up 2 bases, with 14 bases separating them. In DNA form, the CDR3 reads TGTGCCTGGAGTGTGGATTTAAGCGCGGCCTACAATGAGCAGTTCTTC. Translated: CAWSVDLSAAYNEQFF.

Here the CDR3 reads CASSVTGLAGYNEQFF. The CDR3 DNA reads as TGTGCCAGCTCAGTTACGGGACTAGCGGGATACAATGAGCAGTTCTTC. The chain employs TRBV18 and TRBJ2-1; 13 nucleotides align to TRBD2. Germline lookup yields CDR1 KGHSH and CDR2 LQKENI. The CDR3 is 16 residues long. Trimming at V came to 5 bases and at J to 4 bases, leaving 5 bases not matched to a gene.

The chain combines TRBV19 with TRBJ1-4, with 8 bases aligning to TRBD1. Germline values: CDR1 LNHDA, CDR2 SQIVND (reference sequence). V trimming: 3 bases; J trimming: 0 bases; junction bases outside the gene matches: 3. The CDR3 is 16 residues long. The CDR3 loop reads CASSISTGATNEKLFF. The CDR3 DNA follows: TGTGCCAGTAGTATTTCGACAGGGGCAACTAATGAAAAACTGTTTTTT.

The CDR3 is CASSSRHGAGQPQHF. CDR3 nucleotide sequence: TGTGCCAGCAGCTCCCGGCACGGGGCGGGACAGCCCCAGCATTTT. The chain recombines TRBV5-5 with TRBJ1-5; possibly TRBD1 for D (5 bases). V lost 3 bases and J lost 7, with 17 bases in between. This CDR3 spans 15 amino acids. Germline lookup yields CDR1 SGHKS and CDR2 YYEKEE (reference sequence).

The chain employs TRBV30 and TRBJ2-7, with D unresolved. The V end lost 3 bases, the J end lost 4 bases, and 19 bases lay between the germline ends. The germline V gene has CDR1 GTSNPN and CDR2 SVGIG (reference sequence). The CDR3 has 15 amino acids. CDR3 sequence: CAWRETVGVRYEQYF. CDR3 coding DNA: TGTGCCTGGAGGGAAACCGTTGGTGTGAGGTACGAGCAGTACTTC.